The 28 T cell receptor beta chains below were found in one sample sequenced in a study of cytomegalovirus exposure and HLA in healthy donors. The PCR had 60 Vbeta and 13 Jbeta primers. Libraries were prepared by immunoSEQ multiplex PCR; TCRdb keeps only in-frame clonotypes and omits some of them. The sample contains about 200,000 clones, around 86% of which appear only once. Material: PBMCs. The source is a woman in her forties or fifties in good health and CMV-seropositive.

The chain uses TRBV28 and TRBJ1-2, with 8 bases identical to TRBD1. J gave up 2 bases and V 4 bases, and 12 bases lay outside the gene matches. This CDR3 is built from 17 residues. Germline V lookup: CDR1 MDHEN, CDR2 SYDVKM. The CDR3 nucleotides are TGTGCCAGCAGTTCTGGACAGGGCCCAGACCAAAACTATGGCTACACCTTC. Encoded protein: CASSSGQGPDQNYGYTF.

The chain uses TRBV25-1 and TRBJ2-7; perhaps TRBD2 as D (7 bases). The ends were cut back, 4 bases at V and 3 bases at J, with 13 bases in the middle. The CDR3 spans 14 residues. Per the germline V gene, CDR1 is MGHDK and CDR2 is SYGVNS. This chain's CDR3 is CASSGGGQNYEQYF. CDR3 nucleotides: TGTGCCAGCAGTGGGGGGGGACAAAACTACGAGCAGTACTTC.

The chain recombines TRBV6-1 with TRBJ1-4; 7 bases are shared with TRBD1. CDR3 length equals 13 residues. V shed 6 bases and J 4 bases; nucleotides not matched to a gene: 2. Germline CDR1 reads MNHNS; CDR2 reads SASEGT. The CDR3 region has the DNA TGTGCCAGCAGCGACAGGGTTAATGAAAAACTGTTTTTT. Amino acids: CASSDRVNEKLFF.

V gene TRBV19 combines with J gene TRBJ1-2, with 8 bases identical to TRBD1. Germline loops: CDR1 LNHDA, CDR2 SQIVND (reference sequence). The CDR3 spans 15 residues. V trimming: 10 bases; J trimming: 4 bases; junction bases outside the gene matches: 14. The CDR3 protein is CATTAGAGGGYGYTF. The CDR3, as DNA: TGTGCCACCACCGCTGGGGCAGGGGGCGGCTATGGCTACACCTTC.

CDR3 sequence reads: CASSDSGPAGPSGNTIYF. Here the CDR3 DNA reads TGTGCCAGCAGTGACTCCGGCCCGGCAGGGCCATCTGGAAACACCATATATTTT. The genes are TRBV6-4 and TRBJ1-3; tentative D call: TRBD1 (5 bases). This CDR3 has 18 residues. Germline V gene sequence: CDR1 MRHNA, CDR2 SNTAGT. Between the trimmed V and J ends, which lost 0 bases and 1 base, there was a span of 16 bases.

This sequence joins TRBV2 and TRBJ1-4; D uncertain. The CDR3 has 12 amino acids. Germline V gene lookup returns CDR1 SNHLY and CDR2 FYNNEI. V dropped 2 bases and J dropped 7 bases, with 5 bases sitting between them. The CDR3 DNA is TGTGCCAGCAGTGAACGGGGTGAAAAACTGTTTTTT. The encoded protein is CASSERGEKLFF.

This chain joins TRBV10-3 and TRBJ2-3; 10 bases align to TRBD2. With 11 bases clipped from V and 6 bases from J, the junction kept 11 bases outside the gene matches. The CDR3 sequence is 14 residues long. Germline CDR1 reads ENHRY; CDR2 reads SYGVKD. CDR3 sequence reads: CASSPSGREDTQYF. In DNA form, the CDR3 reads TGTGCCTCGAGCCCCAGCGGGAGGGAGGATACGCAGTATTTT.

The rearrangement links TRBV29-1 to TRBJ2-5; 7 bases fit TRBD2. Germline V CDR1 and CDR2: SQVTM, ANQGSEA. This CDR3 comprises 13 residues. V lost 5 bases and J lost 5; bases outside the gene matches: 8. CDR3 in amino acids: CSVNDGGGETQYF. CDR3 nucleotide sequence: TGCAGCGTTAACGATGGGGGAGGGGAGACCCAGTACTTC. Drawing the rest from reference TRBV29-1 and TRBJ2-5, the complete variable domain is SAVISQKPSRDICQRGTSLTIQCQVDSQVTMMFWYRQQPGQSLTLIATANQGSEATYESGFVIDKFPISRPNLTFSTLTVSNMSPEDSSIYLCSVNDGGGETQYFGPGTRLLVL.

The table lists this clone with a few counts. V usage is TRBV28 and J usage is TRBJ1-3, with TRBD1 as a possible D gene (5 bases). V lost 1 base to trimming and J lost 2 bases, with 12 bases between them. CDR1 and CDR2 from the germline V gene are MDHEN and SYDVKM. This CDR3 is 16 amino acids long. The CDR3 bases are TGTGCCAGCAGTTTATCGGCCAGGGCCACTGGAAACACCATATATTTT. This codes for CASSLSARATGNTIYF.

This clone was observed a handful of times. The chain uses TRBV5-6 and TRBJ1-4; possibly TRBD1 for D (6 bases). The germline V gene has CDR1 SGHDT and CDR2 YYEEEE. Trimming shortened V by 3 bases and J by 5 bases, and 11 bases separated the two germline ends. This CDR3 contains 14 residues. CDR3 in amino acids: CASSSTGQNEKLFF. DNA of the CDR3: TGTGCCAGCAGCTCGACAGGACAAAATGAAAAACTGTTTTTT.

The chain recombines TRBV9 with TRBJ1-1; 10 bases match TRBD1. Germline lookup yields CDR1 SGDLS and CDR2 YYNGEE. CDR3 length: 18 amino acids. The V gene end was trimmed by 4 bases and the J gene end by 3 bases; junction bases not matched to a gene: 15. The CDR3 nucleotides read TGTGCCAGCAGCTCCCGGGACAGGGGCTATAGGGGGTACACTGAAGCTTTCTTT. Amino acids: CASSSRDRGYRGYTEAFF. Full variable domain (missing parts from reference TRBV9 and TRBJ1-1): DSGVTQTPKHLITATGQRVTLRCSPRSGDLSVYWYQQSLDQGLQFLIQYYNGEERAKGNILERFSAQQFPDLHSELNLSSLELGDSALYFCASSSRDRGYRGYTEAFFGQGTRLTVV.

CDR3 sequence: CASSQPAAGSETQYF. The CDR3 DNA reads TGCGCCAGCAGCCAACCGGCAGCAGGATCGGAGACCCAGTACTTC. This sequence joins TRBV5-1 and TRBJ2-5; D uncertain. Deletions cut 4 bases from V and 5 bases from J, with 18 bases between. Germline assignment: CDR1 SGHRS and CDR2 YFSETQ. The CDR3 totals 15 residues.

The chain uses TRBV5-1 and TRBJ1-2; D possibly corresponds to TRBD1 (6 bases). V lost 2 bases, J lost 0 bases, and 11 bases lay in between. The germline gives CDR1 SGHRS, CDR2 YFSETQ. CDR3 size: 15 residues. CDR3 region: CASSFPGAPNYGYTF. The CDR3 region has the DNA TGCGCCAGCAGCTTTCCAGGGGCGCCTAACTATGGCTACACCTTC. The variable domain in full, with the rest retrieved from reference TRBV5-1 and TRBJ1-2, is KAGVTQTPRYLIKTRGQQVTLSCSPISGHRSVSWYQQTPGQGLQFLFEYFSETQRNKGNFPGRFSGRQFSNSRSEMNVSTLELGDSALYLCASSFPGAPNYGYTFGSGTRLTVV.

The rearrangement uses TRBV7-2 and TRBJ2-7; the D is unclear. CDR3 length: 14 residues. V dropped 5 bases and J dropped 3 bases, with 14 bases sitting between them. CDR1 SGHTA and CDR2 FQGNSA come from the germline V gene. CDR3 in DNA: TGTGCCAGCAGCCAGATGGGCACCATCTACGAGCAGTACTTC. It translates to CASSQMGTIYEQYF. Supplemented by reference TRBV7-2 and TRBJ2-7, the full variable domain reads GAGVSQSPSNKVTEKGKDVELRCDPISGHTALYWYRQSLGQGLEFLIYFQGNSAPDKSGLPSDRFSAERTGGSVSTLTIQRTQQEDSAVYLCASSQMGTIYEQYFGPGTRLTVT.

The CDR3 protein is CASSADRGETQYF. CDR3 coding DNA: TGTGCCAGCAGCGCGGACAGGGGAGAGACCCAGTACTTC. The rearrangement uses TRBV9 and TRBJ2-5; 9 nucleotides align to TRBD1. The CDR3 consists of 13 residues. J was trimmed by 4 bases and V by 3 bases; bases with no gene match: 1. Germline CDR1 and CDR2: SGDLS and YYNGEE.

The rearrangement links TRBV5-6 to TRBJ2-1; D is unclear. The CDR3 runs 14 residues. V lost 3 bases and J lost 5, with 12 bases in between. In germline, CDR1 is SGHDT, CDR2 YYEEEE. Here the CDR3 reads CASSSTASNNEQFF. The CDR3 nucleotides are TGTGCCAGCAGCTCGACTGCCTCAAACAATGAGCAGTTCTTC.

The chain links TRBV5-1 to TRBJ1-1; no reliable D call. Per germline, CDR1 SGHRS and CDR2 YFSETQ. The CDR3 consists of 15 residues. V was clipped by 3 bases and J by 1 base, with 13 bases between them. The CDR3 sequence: CASSSDGSGNTEAFF. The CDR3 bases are TGCGCCAGCAGCTCTGACGGTTCAGGGAACACTGAAGCTTTCTTT.

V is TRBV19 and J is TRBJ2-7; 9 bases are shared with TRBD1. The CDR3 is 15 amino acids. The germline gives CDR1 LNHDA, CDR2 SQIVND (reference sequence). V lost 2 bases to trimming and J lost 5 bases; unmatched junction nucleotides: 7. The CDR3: CASSIQQGAWDEQYF. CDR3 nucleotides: TGTGCCAGTAGTATACAACAGGGGGCGTGGGACGAGCAGTACTTC.

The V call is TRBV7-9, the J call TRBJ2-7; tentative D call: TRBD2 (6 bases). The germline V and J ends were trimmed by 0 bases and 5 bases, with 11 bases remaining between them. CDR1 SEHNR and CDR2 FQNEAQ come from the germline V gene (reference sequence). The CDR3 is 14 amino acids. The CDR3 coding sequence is TGTGCCAGCAGCTTAGCGGGAGGAACCCACGAGCAGTACTTC. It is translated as CASSLAGGTHEQYF.

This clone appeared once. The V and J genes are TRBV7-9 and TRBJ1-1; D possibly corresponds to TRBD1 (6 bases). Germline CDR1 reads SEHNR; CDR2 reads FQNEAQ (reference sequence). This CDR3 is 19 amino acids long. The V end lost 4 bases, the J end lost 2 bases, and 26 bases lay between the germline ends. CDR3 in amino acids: CASSSFRGRGRYPNTEAFF. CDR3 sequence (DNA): TGTGCCAGCAGCTCATTCAGGGGCAGGGGCCGCTATCCTAACACTGAAGCTTTCTTT.

The DNA for the CDR3 is TGTGCCAGCACCAGACTAGCTGGCAGTGGAGAGACCCAGTACTTC. This encodes CASTRLAGSGETQYF. V and J are TRBV27 and TRBJ2-5, with 7 bases aligning to TRBD2. The CDR3 is 15 amino acids. Germline CDR1 MNHEY, CDR2 SMNVEV (reference sequence). V dropped 7 bases and J dropped 4; count of bases not matched to a gene: 12.

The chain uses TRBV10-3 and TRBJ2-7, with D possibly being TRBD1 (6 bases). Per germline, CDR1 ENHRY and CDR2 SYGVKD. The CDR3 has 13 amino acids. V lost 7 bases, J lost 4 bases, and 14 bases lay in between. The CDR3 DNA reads TGTGCCATCAAGGGCCAGGGGCGATACGAGCAGTACTTC. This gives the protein CAIKGQGRYEQYF.

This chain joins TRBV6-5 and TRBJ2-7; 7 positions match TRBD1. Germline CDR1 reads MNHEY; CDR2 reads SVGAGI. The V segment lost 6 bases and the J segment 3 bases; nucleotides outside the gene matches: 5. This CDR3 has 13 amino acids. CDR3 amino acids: CASRLTGNYEQYF. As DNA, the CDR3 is TGTGCCAGCAGATTGACAGGGAACTACGAGCAGTACTTC.

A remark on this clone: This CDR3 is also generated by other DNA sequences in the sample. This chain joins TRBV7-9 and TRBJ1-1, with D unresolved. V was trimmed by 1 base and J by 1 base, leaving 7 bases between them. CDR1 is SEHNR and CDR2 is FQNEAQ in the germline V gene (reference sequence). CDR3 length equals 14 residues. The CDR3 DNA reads TGTGCCAGCAGCTTAGTCGGGGAGAACACTGAAGCTTTCTTT. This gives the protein CASSLVGENTEAFF.

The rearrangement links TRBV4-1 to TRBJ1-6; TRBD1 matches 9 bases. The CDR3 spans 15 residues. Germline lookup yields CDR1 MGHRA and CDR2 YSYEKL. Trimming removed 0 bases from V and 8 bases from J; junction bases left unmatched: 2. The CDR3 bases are TGCGCCAGCAGCCAAGAAGGACAGGGGTATTCACCCCTCCACTTT. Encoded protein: CASSQEGQGYSPLHF.

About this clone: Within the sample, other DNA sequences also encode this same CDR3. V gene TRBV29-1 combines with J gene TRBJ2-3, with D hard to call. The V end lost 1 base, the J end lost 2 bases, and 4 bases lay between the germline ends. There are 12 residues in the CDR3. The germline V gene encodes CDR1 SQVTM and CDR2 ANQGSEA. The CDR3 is CSVEVNTDTQYF. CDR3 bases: TGCAGCGTTGAAGTTAACACAGATACGCAGTATTTT.

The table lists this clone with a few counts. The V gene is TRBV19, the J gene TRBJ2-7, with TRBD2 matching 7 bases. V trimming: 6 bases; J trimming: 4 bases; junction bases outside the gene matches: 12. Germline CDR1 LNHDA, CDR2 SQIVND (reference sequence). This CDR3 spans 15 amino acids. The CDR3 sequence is CASSFRVGGVYEQYF. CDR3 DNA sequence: TGTGCCAGTAGCTTCCGCGTGGGGGGGGTGTACGAGCAGTACTTC.

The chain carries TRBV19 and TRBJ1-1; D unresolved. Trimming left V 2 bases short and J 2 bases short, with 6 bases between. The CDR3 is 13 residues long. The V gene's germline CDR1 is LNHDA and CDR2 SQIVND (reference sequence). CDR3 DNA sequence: TGTGCCAGTAGTATATCCCAAAACACTGAAGCTTTCTTT. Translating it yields CASSISQNTEAFF.